The 5 T cell receptor beta chains in this list originate from one sample, sequenced in a study of molecular identifiers for immune sequencing clone quantification. TCRdb used MiXCR to reprocess the PCR reads, holding one entry per CDR3 protein. This sample has 63,000 or so distinct CDR3 sequences; less than 20% occur once, and the top ten carry under 1.5%. Sequencing was carried out using naive CD8+ T cells from blood, with Jurkat cell RNA spiked in. The subset here: FACS-sorted CD8+CD4-CCR7+CD45RA+ naive T cells. The receptors originated from a human donor in good health. Some libraries in this study had Jurkat cell RNA spiked in.

This clonotype appeared many times. The chain links TRBV13 to TRBJ2-7; 9 positions match TRBD1. This CDR3 has 13 residues. After removal of 4 bases from V and 6 bases from J, the junction contained 4 bases not matched to a gene. Germline lookup yields CDR1 PRHDT and CDR2 FYEKMQ (reference sequence). CDR3 protein: CASSYNRGPEQYF. DNA of the CDR3: TGTGCCAGCAGCTACAACAGGGGGCCCGAGCAGTACTTC.

DNA for the CDR3: TGTGCCAGCAGCCCCCCCGGACTAGCGGGAGAAGGTGAGCAGTTCTTC. It encodes CASSPPGLAGEGEQFF. The chain combines TRBV13 with TRBJ2-1, with 13 bases that match TRBD2. The V gene end was trimmed by 5 bases and the J gene end by 9 bases; junction bases not matched to a gene: 10. Germline CDR1 reads PRHDT; CDR2 reads FYEKMQ (reference sequence). There are 16 residues in the CDR3.

This clonotype has a handful of counts. The chain links TRBV27 to TRBJ2-3; 8 bases align to TRBD1. The CDR3 totals 15 residues. Germline trimming cut 5 bases from V and 3 bases from J; bases unmatched to any gene: 7. Germline V gene sequence: CDR1 MNHEY, CDR2 SMNVEV (reference sequence). The CDR3 reads CASSIQGAPTDTQYF. CDR3 DNA: TGTGCCAGCAGTATTCAGGGGGCGCCGACAGATACGCAGTATTTT.

The count of this clonotype is one. A read error may be the cause here, since a much bigger clone is one base away. V gene TRBV5-6 combines with J gene TRBJ1-5, with D hard to call. There are 12 residues in the CDR3. Per germline, CDR1 SGHDT and CDR2 YYEEEE. The CDR3 coding sequence is TGTGCCAGCGGCTTCGGATCCGAGCCCCAGCATTTT. It specifies CASGFGSEPQHF.

Comments on this clonotype: The CDR3 does not end in the conserved phenylalanine or tryptophan, so this is likely a read error. The chain is built from TRBV11-3 and TRBJ1-4, with D unresolved. Germline V gene data show CDR1 as SGHNT and CDR2 as YENEEA. This CDR3 contains 14 residues. CDR3 sequence (DNA): TGTGCCAGCAGCCGGGAGTTCTCTAATGAAAGACTGTTTCTT. Amino acid sequence: CASSREFSNERLFL.